This T cell receptor beta chain was recovered during a study of cytomegalovirus exposure and HLA in healthy donors. Findings and limits, study-wide: Analysis performed later showed TCR beta chains linked to HLA being more clonally expanded than equally common others.

Trimming took off 0 bases at V and 0 bases at J, with 5 bases between the two ends. The CDR3 has 14 amino acids. The germline gives CDR1 SGHRS, CDR2 YFSETQ. Researchers ran the PCR with 60 Vbeta and 13 Jbeta primers. The protocol was immunoSEQ multiplex PCR, while the TCRdb copy is restricted to in-frame clones and leaves out a portion. Seen here are 95,000 to 110,000 clones, more than 70% observed once, and the top ten hold roughly 7.8%. With respect to this clone: Its antigen is unidentified.

The sequencing input was PBMCs. The source is a man younger than 45 in good health and CMV-seronegative. The chain is built from TRBV5-1 and TRBJ2-3; weak D call: TRBD1 (5 bases). CDR3 sequence reads: CASSLGQSTDTQYF. The CDR3 DNA is TGCGCCAGCAGCTTGGGACAGAGCACAGATACGCAGTATTTT.